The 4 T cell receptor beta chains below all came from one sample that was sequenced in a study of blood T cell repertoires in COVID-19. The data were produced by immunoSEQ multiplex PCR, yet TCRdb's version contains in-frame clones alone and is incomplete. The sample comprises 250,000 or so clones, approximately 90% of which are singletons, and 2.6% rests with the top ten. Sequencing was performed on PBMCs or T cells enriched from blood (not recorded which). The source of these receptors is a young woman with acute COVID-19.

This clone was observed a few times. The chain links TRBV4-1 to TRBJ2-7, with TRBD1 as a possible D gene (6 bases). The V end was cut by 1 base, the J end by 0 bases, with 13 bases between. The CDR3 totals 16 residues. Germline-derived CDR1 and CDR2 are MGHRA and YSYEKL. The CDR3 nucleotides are TGCGCCAGCAGCCAAGCCGGGACACCTAGCTCCTACGAGCAGTACTTC. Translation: CASSQAGTPSSYEQYF.

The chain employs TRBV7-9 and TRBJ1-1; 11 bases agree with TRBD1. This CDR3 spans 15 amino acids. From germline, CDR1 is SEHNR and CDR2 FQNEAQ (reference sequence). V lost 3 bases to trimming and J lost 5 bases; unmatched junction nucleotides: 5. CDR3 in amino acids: CASSFGTGGSTEAFF. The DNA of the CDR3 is TGTGCCAGCAGCTTCGGGACAGGGGGTTCGACTGAAGCTTTCTTT. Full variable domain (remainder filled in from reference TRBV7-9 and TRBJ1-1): DTGVSQNPRHKITKRGQNVTFRCDPISEHNRLYWYRQTLGQGPEFLTYFQNEAQLEKSRLLSDRFSAERPKGSFSTLEIQRTEQGDSAMYLCASSFGTGGSTEAFFGQGTRLTVV.

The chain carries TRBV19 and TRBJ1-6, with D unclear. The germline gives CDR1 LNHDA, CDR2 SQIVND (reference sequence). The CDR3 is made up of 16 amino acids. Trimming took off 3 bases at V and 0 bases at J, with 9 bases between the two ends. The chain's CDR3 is CASSIGPGSYNSPLHF. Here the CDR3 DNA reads TGTGCCAGTAGTATTGGGCCTGGCTCCTATAATTCACCCCTCCACTTT.

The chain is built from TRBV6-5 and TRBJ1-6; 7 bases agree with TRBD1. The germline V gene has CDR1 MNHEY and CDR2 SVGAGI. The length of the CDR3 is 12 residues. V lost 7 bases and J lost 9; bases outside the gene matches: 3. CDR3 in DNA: TGTGCCAGCACCAGGGGGGCTTCACCCCTCCACTTT. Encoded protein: CASTRGASPLHF.